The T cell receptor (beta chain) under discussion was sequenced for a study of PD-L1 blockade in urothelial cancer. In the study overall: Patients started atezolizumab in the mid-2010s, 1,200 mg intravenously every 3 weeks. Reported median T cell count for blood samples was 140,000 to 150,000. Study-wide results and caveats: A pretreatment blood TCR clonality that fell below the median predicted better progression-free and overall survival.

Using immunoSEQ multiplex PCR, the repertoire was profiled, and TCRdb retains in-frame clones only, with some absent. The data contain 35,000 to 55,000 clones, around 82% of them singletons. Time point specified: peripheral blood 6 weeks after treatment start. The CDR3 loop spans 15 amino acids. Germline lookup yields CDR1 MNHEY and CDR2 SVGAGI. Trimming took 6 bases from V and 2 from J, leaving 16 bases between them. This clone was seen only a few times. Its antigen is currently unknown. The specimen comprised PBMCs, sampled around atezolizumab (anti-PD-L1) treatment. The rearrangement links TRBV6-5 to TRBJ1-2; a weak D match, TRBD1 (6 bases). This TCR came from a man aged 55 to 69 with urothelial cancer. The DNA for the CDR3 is TGTGCCAGCAGAACCCCGGGACATGTAAACTATGGCTACACCTTC. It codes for CASRTPGHVNYGYTF.